This T cell receptor (beta chain) was identified in a study of T cell responses to AZD1222 COVID-19 vaccine. Profiled with immunoSEQ multiplex PCR; TCRdb holds only in-frame clones, not every one. The table includes 150,000 or so clones, around 89% detected once. General study results and limits: As reported, nearly half of all spike-specific TCRs target variant regions that are unmutated. Spike-wide vaccine-associated CD4 TCRs dominated at 160-218 and 743-854.

Details on this clone: What it binds is not known.

This clonotype was sampled from an adult in good health. The sequenced sample was peripheral blood, obtained on day 0 of AZD1222 vaccination.

CDR3 DNA: TGTGCCAGTACCAGCTCCTGGCATGGCTACACCTTC. The encoded protein is CASTSSWHGYTF. The chain combines TRBV19 with TRBJ1-2; D is unclear. CDR1 and CDR2 from the germline V gene are LNHDA and SQIVND (reference sequence). The CDR3 spans 12 residues. Trimming removed 7 bases from V and 6 bases from J, with 12 bases in between.